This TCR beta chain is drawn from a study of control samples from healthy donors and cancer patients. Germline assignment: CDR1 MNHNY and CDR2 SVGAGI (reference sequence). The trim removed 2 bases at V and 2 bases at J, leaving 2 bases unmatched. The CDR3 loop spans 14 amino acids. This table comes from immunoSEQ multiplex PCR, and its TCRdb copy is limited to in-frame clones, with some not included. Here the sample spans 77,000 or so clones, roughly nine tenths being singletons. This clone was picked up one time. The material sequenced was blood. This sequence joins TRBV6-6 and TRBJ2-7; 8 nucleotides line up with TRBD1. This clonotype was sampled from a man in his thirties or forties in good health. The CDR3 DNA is TGTGCCAGCAGTTACGGGACAGGACCCTACGAGCAGTACTTC. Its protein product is CASSYGTGPYEQYF.